This note documents a single T cell receptor (beta chain) sequence. The target antigen is unknown. 13 Jbeta primers and 60 Vbeta primers were used for the PCR. In the source study's methods: An analysis performed later counted around 80 million unique TCR beta chains (around 10 million of them shared). Sequenced by immunoSEQ multiplex PCR; TCRdb stores in-frame clones only, minus some. V, J and clone size reflect that table, while D and trimming were determined from the DNA. The sample gives hundreds of thousands of clones, less than 85% of which show up once; 0.6% to 0.65% is in the top ten. The data originate from a study of cytomegalovirus exposure and HLA in healthy donors. Trimming took 3 bases from V and 5 from J, leaving 16 bases between them. CDR1 and CDR2 from the germline V gene are SNHLY and FYNNEI. The CDR3 has 15 amino acids. The study's findings and limits: Cytomegalovirus-associated TCR beta chains were listed, numbering some 180.

This sequence originates from a man younger than 35 in good health and CMV-seronegative. The sequenced sample was PBMCs. The gene calls are TRBV2 and TRBJ1-2; D gene ambiguous. This CDR3 reads CASSDSGVPLYGYTF. CDR3 coding DNA: TGTGCCAGCAGTGATAGTGGAGTGCCGCTGTATGGCTACACCTTC.